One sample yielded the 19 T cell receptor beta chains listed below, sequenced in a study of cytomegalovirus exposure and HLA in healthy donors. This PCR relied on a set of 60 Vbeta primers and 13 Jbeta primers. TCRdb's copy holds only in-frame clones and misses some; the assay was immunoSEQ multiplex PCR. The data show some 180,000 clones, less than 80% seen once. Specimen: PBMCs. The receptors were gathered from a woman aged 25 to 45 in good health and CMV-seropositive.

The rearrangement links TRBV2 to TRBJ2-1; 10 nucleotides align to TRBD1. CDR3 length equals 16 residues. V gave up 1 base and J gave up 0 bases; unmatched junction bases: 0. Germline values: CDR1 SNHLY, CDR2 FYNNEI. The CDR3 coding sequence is TGTGCCAGCAGTGAAGGGGACAGGGGCTCCTACAATGAGCAGTTCTTC. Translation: CASSEGDRGSYNEQFF.

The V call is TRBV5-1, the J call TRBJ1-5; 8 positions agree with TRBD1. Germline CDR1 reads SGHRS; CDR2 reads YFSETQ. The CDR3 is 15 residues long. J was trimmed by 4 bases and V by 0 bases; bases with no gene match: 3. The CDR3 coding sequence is TGCGCCAGCAGCTTGGCGGGACAGGCAAATCAGCCCCAGCATTTT. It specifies CASSLAGQANQPQHF.

The CDR3 DNA is TGTGCCAGCAGCCCGAGGACAGTTAGCACAGATACGCAGTATTTT. Its translation is CASSPRTVSTDTQYF. This chain joins TRBV5-4 and TRBJ2-3; possible D gene TRBD1, 6 bases. The germline CDR1 and CDR2 sequences are SGHNT and YYREEE (reference sequence). The CDR3 extends over 15 amino acids. The V end was cut by 4 bases, the J end by 0 bases, with 12 bases between.

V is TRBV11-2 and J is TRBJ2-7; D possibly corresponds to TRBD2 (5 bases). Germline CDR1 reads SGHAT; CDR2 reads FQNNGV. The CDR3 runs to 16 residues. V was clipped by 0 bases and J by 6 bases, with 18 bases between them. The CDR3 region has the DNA TGTGCCAGCAGCTTAGATAGCGTGGACCGCCGGCGCGAGCAGTACTTC. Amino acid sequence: CASSLDSVDRRREQYF.

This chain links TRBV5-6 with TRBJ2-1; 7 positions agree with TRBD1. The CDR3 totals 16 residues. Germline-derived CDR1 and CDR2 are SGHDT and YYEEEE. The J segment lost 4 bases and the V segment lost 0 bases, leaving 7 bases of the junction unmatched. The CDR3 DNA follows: TGTGCCAGCAGCTTGGCCCTGTGGGACAGTTACAATGAGCAGTTCTTC. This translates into CASSLALWDSYNEQFF.

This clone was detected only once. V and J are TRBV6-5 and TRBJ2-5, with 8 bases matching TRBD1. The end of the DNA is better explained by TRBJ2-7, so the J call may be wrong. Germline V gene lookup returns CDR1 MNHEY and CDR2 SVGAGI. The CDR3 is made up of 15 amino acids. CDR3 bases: TGTGCCAGCAGTTACGTCGGACAGGGAATATACGAGCAGTACTTC. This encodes CASSYVGQGIYEQYF.

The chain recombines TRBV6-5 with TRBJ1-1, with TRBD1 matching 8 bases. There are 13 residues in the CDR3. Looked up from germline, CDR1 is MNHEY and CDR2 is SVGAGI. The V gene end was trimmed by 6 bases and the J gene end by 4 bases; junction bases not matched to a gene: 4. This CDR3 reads CASRNTGGTEAFF. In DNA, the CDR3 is TGTGCCAGCAGAAACACAGGGGGCACTGAAGCTTTCTTT.

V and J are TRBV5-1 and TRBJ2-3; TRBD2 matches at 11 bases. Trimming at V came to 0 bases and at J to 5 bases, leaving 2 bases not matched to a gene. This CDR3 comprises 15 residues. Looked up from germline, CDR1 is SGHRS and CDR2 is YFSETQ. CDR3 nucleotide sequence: TGCGCCAGCAGCTTGGTAGCGGGGGGGCTAGATACGCAGTATTTT. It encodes CASSLVAGGLDTQYF. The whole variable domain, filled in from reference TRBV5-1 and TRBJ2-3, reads KAGVTQTPRYLIKTRGQQVTLSCSPISGHRSVSWYQQTPGQGLQFLFEYFSETQRNKGNFPGRFSGRQFSNSRSEMNVSTLELGDSALYLCASSLVAGGLDTQYFGPGTRLTVL.

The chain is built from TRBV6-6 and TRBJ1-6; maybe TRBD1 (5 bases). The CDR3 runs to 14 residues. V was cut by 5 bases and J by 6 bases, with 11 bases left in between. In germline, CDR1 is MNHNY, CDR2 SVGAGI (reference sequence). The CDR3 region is CASSRTLSNSPLHF. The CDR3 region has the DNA TGTGCCAGCAGTAGGACACTGTCTAATTCACCCCTCCACTTT.

The CDR3: CASSDPSSSGANVLTF. The CDR3 region has the DNA TGTGCCAGCAGTGATCCGTCCAGCTCTGGGGCCAACGTCCTGACTTTC. This rearrangement joins TRBV2 to TRBJ2-6; D remains unclear. The CDR3 is made up of 16 amino acids. Germline CDR1 and CDR2: SNHLY and FYNNEI. Trimming pared 3 bases from V and 0 bases from J, leaving 9 bases between.

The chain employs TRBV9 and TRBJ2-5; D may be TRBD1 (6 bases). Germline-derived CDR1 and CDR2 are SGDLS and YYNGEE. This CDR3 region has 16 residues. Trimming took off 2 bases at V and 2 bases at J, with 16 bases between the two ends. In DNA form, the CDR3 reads TGTGCCAGCAGCGTCGGCGGCAGGGGTCCTCAAGAGACCCAGTACTTC. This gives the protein CASSVGGRGPQETQYF.

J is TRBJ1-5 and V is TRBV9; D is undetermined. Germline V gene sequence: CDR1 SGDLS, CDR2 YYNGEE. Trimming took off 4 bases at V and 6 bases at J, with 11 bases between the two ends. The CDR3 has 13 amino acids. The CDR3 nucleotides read TGTGCCAGCAGCCTCAGAACAAGTCAGCCCCAGCATTTT. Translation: CASSLRTSQPQHF.

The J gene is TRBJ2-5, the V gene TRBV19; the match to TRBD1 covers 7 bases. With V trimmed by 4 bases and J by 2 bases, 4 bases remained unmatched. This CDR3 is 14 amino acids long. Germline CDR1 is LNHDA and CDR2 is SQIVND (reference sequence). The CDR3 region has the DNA TGTGCCAGTAGTACCGGGACAGCTCAAGAGACCCAGTACTTC. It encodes CASSTGTAQETQYF.

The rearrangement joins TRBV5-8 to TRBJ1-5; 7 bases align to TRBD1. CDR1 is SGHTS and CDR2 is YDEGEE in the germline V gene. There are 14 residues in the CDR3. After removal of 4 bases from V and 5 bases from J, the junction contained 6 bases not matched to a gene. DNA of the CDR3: TGTGCCAGCAGCACCGGACAGGCCTATCAGCCCCAGCATTTT. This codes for CASSTGQAYQPQHF.

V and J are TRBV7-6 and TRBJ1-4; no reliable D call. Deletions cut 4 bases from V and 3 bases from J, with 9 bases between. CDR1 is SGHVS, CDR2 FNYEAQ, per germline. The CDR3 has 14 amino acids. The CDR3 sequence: CASSSYSPNEKLFF. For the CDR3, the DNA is TGTGCCAGCAGCTCATACAGCCCTAATGAAAAACTGTTTTTT.

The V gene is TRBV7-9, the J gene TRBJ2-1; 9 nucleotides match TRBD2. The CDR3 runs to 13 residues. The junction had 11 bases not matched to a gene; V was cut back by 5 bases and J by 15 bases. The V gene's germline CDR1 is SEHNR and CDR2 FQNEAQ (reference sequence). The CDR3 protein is CASSARREAGGFF. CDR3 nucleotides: TGTGCCAGCAGCGCCCGGAGGGAAGCGGGAGGGTTCTTC.

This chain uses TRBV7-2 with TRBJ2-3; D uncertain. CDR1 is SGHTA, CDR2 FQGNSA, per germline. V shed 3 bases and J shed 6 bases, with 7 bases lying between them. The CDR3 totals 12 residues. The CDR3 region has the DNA TGTGCCAGCAGCTTCCAGGCGGATACGCAGTATTTT. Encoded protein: CASSFQADTQYF.

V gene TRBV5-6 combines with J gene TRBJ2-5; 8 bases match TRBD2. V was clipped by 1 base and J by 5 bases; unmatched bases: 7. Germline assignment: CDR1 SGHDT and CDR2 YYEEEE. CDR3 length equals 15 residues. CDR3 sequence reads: CASSLSAGGTETQYF. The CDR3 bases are TGTGCCAGCAGCTTGTCCGCGGGGGGCACGGAGACCCAGTACTTC. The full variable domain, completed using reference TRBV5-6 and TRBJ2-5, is DAGVTQSPTHLIKTRGQQVTLRCSPKSGHDTVSWYQQALGQGPQFIFQYYEEEERQRGNFPDRFSGHQFPNYSSELNVNALLLGDSALYLCASSLSAGGTETQYFGPGTRLLVL.

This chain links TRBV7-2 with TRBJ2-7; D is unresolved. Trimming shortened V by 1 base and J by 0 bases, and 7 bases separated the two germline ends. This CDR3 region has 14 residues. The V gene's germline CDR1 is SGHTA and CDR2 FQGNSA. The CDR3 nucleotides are TGTGCCAGCAGCTTAGGGTTTAGCTCCTACGAGCAGTACTTC. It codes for CASSLGFSSYEQYF.